The 6 T cell receptor beta chains listed next were all sequenced from one sample in a study of Graves' ophthalmopathy and Graves' hyperthyroidism. The authors amplified TCR beta CDR3 regions from RNA transcripts. HTBI primers primed a first-round RT-PCR, and a second-round multiplex PCR followed. Each CDR3 protein gets one entry after TCRdb re-called the multiplex PCR reads with MiXCR. The sample has some 1.1 million distinct CDR3 sequences, 35% to 40% seen once; the top ten hold 11%. Sequencing input: peripheral blood or thyroid tissue (not recorded which). These receptors were obtained from an adult man with Graves' hyperthyroidism.

In the case of this clonotype: It may be a read error: a sequence one base away is much more abundant. The V call is TRBV19, the J call TRBJ2-2; D ambiguous. The CDR3 sequence is 15 residues long. The germline V gene encodes CDR1 LNHDA and CDR2 SQIVND (reference sequence). Trimming shortened V by 11 bases and J by 0 bases, and 16 bases separated the two germline ends. CDR3 sequence (DNA): TGTGCCGGCCACCCTATGGCATCGAACACCGGGGAGCTGTTTTTT. Translated: CAGHPMASNTGELFF. The complete variable domain, with remaining parts taken from reference TRBV19 and TRBJ2-2, reads DGGITQSPKYLFRKEGQNVTLSCEQNLNHDAMYWYRQDPGQGLRLIYYSQIVNDFQKGDIAEGYSVSREKKESFPLTVTSAQKNPTAFYLCAGHPMASNTGELFFGEGSRLTVL.

This clonotype was seen a handful of times. V usage is TRBV6-5 and J usage is TRBJ1-3; 11 nucleotides match TRBD1. The germline CDR1 and CDR2 sequences are MNHEY and SVGAGI. The CDR3 sequence is 17 residues long. The V gene end was trimmed by 5 bases and the J gene end by 1 base; junction bases not matched to a gene: 7. CDR3 bases: TGTGCCAGCAGTGACGGGACAGGGGGTAATTCTGGAAACACCATATATTTT. Its protein product is CASSDGTGGNSGNTIYF.

The rearrangement links TRBV7-2 to TRBJ2-6, with a tentative D call TRBD1 (6 bases). V shed 10 bases and J shed 3 bases, with 13 bases lying between them. The germline gives CDR1 SGHTA, CDR2 FQGNSA. The length of the CDR3 is 14 residues. The CDR3 sequence: CATTTGLGANVLTF. The CDR3 DNA is TGTGCCACCACCACAGGGCTTGGGGCCAACGTCCTGACTTTC.

This clonotype was recorded only once. A much larger clonotype is one base distant, so this may be a read error. The chain is built from TRBV24-1 and TRBJ1-5; 8 bases agree with TRBD1. This CDR3 is built from 13 residues. The germline CDR1 and CDR2 sequences are KGHDR and SFDVKD. This chain's CDR3 is CASSFDRGQPQHF. For the CDR3, the DNA is TGTGCCAGCAGTTTCGACAGGGGACAGCCCCAGCATTTT.

The CDR3 region has the DNA TGTGCCAGCAGCAGAGGGAGGGTGGAGGGAGCTTTCTTT. Translated: CASSRGRVEGAFF. This sequence joins TRBV7-2 and TRBJ1-1, with D unclear. Trimming stripped 5 bases from V and 10 bases from J, with 17 bases between. This CDR3 has 13 amino acids. The V gene's germline CDR1 is SGHTA and CDR2 FQGNSA.

V and J are TRBV10-3 and TRBJ1-5, with D maybe TRBD1 (6 bases). Germline-derived CDR1 and CDR2 are ENHRY and SYGVKD. The CDR3 totals 17 residues. V was clipped by 0 bases and J by 2 bases, with 14 bases between them. CDR3 residues: CAISESGGEFGNQPQHF. The CDR3 DNA reads as TGTGCCATCAGTGAGTCTGGGGGCGAGTTCGGCAATCAGCCCCAGCATTTT.